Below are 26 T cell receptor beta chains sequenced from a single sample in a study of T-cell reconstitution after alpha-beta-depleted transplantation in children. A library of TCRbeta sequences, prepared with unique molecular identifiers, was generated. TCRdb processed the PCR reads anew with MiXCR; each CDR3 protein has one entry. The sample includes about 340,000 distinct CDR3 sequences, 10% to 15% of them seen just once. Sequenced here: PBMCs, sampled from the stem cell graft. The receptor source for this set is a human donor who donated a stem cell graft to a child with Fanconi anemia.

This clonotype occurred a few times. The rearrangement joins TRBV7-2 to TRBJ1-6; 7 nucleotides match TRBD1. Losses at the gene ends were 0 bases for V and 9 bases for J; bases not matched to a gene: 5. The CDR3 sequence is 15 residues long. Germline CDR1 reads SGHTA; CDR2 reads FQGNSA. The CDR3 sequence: CASSLAGGGGSPLHF. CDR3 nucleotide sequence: TGTGCCAGCAGCTTAGCGGGAGGGGGCGGTTCACCCCTCCACTTT.

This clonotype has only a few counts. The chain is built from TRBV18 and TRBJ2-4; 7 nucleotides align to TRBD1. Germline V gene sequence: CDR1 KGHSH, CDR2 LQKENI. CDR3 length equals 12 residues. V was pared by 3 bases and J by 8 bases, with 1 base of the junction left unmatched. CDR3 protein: CASSPTGDIQYF. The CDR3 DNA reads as TGTGCCAGCTCACCCACAGGGGACATTCAGTACTTC.

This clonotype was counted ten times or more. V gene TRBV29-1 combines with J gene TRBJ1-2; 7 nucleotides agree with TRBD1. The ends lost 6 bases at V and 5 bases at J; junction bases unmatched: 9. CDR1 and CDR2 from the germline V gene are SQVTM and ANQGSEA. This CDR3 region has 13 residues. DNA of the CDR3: TGCAGCGTGCAAACGGGACAGAGTTATGGCTACACCTTC. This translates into CSVQTGQSYGYTF.

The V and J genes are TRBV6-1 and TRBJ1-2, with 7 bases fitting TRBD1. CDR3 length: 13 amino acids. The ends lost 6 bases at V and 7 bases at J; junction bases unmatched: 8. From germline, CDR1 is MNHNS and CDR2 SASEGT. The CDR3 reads CASRDTGERGYTF. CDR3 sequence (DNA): TGTGCCAGCAGGGACACAGGGGAGCGTGGCTACACCTTC.

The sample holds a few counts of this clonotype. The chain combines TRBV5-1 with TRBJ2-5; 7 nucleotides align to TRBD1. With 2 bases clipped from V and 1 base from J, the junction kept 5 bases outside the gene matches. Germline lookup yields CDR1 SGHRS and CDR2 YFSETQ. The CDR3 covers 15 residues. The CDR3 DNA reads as TGCGCCAGCAGCTTAGGGGACAGCCTCCAAGAGACCCAGTACTTC. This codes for CASSLGDSLQETQYF.

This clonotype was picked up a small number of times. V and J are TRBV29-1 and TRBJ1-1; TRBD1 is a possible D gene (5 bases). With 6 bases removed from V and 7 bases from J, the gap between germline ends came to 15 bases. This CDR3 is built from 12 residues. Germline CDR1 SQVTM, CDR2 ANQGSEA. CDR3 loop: CSVPSGGVEAFF. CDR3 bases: TGCAGCGTCCCCTCGGGAGGGGTTGAAGCTTTCTTT.

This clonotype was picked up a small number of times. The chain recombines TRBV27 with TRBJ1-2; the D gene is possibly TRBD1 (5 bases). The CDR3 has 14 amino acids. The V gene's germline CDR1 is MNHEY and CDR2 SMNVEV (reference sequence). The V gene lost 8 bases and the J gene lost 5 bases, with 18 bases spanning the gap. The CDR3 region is CASGPGPQYYGYTF. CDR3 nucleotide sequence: TGTGCCAGCGGCCCGGGACCCCAATATTATGGCTACACCTTC.

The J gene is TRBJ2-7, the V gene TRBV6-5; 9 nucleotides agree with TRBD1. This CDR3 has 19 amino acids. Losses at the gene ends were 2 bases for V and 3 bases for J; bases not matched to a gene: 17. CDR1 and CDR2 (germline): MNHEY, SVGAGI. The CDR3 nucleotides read TGTGCCAGCAGTTACACGCACCCCGGGGGACAGGGAGAACTCTACGAGCAGTACGTC. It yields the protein CASSYTHPGGQGELYEQYV.

Here the CDR3 DNA reads TGTGCCAGCAGCTTCTTACCGTTCTCTGGGGCCAACGTCCTGACTTTC. Its protein product is CASSFLPFSGANVLTF. The chain links TRBV5-5 to TRBJ2-6; D unclear. CDR3 size: 16 residues. Trimming took 2 bases from V and 0 from J, leaving 9 bases between them. In germline, CDR1 is SGHKS, CDR2 YYEKEE (reference sequence). The full variable domain, completed using reference TRBV5-5 and TRBJ2-6, is DAGVTQSPTHLIKTRGQQVTLRCSPISGHKSVSWYQQVLGQGPQFIFQYYEKEERGRGNFPDRFSARQFPNYSSELNVNALLLGDSALYLCASSFLPFSGANVLTFGAGSRLTVL.

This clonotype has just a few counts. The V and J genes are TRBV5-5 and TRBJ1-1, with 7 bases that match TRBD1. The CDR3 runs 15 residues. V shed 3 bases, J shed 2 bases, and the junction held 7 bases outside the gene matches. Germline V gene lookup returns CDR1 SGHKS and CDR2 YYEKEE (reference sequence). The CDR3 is CASSWRTGLNTEAFF. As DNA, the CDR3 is TGTGCCAGCAGCTGGAGGACAGGACTCAACACTGAAGCTTTCTTT.

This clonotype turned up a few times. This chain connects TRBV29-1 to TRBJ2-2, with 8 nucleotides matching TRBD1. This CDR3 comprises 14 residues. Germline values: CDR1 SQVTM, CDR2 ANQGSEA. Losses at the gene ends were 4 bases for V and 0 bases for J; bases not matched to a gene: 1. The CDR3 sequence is CSVGTGPNTGELFF. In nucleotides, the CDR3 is TGCAGCGTTGGGACAGGGCCGAACACCGGGGAGCTGTTTTTT.

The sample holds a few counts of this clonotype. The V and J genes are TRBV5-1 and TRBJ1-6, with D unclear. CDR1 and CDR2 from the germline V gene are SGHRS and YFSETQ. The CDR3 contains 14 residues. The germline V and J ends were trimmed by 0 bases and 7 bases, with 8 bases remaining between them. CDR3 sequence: CASSLVTGNSPLHF. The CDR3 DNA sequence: TGCGCCAGCAGCTTGGTAACTGGCAATTCACCCCTCCACTTT.

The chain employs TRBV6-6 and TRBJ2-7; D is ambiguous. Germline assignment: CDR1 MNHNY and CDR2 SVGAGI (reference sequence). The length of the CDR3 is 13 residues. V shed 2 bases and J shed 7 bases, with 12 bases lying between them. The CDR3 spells CASSYHGPGEQYV. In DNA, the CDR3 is TGTGCCAGCAGTTACCACGGGCCCGGGGAGCAGTACGTC.

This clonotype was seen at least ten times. For the CDR3, the DNA is TGTGCCAGCAGCCATCCGTCGGGACAGGGTCCAGATACGCAGTATTTT. Residues: CASSHPSGQGPDTQYF. V gene TRBV12-3 or TRBV12-4 combines with J gene TRBJ2-3; 9 bases are a match to TRBD1. Trimming took 6 bases from V and 4 from J; bases not matched to a gene: 11. The CDR3 loop spans 16 amino acids.

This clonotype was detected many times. CDR3 sequence (DNA): TGCAGTGCTAGAGATGGCGGGGACAAAAAGTATCAGCCCCAGCATTTT. Translated: CSARDGGDKKYQPQHF. The V gene is TRBV20-1, the J gene TRBJ1-5; tentative D call: TRBD1 (6 bases). Germline V gene lookup returns CDR1 DFQATT and CDR2 SNEGSKA (reference sequence). Trimming removed 0 bases from V and 5 bases from J, with 17 bases in between. CDR3 length equals 16 residues.

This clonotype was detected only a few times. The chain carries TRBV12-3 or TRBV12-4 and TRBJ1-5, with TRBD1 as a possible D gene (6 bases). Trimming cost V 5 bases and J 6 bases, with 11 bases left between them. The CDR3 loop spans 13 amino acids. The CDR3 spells CASSQGGRQPQHF. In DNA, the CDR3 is TGTGCCAGCAGTCAAGGGGGGCGTCAGCCCCAGCATTTT.

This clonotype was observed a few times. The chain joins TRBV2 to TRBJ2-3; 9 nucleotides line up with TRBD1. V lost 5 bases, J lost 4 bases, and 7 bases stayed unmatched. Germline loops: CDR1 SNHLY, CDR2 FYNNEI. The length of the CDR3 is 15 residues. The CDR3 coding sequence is TGTGCCAGCAGTACCGACAGGGGGGAGGCAGATACGCAGTATTTT. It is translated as CASSTDRGEADTQYF.

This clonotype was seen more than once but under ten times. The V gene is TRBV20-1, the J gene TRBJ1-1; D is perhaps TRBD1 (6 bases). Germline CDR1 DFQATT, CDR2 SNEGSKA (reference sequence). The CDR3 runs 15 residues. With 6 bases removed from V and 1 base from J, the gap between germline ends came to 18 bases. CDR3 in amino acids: CSAKIGTTPNTEAFF. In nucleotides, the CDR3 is TGCAGTGCCAAGATCGGGACAACTCCGAACACTGAAGCTTTCTTT.

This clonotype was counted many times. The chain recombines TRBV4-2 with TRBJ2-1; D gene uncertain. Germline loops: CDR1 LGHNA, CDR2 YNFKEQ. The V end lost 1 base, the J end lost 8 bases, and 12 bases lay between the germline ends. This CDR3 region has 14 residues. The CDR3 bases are TGTGCCAGCAGCCAAGGACGGCTTGGGGATGAGCAGTTCTTC. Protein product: CASSQGRLGDEQFF.

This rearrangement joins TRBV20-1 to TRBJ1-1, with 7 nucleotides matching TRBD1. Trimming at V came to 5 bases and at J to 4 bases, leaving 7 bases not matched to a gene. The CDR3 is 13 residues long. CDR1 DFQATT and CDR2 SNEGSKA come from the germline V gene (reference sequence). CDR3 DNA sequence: TGCAGTGCTCCCTTCGACAGGGCCACTGAAGCTTTCTTT. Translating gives CSAPFDRATEAFF.

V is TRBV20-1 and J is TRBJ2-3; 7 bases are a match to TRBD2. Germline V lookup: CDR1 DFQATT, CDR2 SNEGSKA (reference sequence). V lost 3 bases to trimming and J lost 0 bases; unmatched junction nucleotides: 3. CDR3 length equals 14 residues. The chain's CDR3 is CSARISGSTDTQYF. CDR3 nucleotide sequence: TGCAGTGCTAGGATTAGCGGGAGCACAGATACGCAGTATTTT.

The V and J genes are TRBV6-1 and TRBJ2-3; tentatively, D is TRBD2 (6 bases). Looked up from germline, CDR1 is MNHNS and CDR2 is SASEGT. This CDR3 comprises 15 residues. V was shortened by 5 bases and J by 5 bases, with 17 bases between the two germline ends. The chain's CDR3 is CASSPGPGREDTQYF. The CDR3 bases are TGTGCCAGCAGTCCGGGACCGGGGCGGGAAGATACGCAGTATTTT.

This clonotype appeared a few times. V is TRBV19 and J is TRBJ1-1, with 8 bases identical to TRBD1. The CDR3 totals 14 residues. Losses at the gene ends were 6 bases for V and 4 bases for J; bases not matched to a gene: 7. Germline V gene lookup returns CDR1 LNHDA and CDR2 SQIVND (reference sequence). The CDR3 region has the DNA TGTGCCAGTAGCCCACAGGGGGAGGGCACTGAAGCTTTCTTT. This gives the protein CASSPQGEGTEAFF.

This CDR3 is CASSPGPDRDEQYV. The CDR3 bases are TGTGCCAGCAGTCCCGGTCCGGACAGGGACGAGCAGTACGTC. The V and J genes are TRBV28 and TRBJ2-7; 8 nucleotides match TRBD1. CDR3 length equals 14 residues. Germline loops: CDR1 MDHEN, CDR2 SYDVKM. The V and J ends lost 5 bases and 5 bases, in that order; junction bases with no gene match: 8.

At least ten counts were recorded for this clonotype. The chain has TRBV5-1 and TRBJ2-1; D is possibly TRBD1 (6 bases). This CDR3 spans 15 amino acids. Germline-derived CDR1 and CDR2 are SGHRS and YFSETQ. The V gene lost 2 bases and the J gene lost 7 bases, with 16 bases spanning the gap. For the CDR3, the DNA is TGCGCCAGCAGCTTCGGACAGTCTGGGGGTAATGAGCAGTTCTTC. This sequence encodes CASSFGQSGGNEQFF.

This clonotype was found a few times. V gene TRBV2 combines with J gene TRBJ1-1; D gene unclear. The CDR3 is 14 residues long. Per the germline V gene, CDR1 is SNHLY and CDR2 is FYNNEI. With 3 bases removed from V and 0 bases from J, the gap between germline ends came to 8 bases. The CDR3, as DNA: TGTGCCAGCAGTGATCGGAGGTTGAACACTGAAGCTTTCTTT. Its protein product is CASSDRRLNTEAFF.